Reported below is one T cell receptor (beta chain). The target antigen is unknown. The sample comes from a study of T cells in tuberculosis. The wider study: A South African cohort included IGRA-negative adolescents, latently infected IGRA-positive adolescents and adults with active tuberculosis.

Sample time point: new active TB diagnosis, blood taken before or within 7 days of starting treatment. Unsorted cryopreserved PBMC were sequenced, averaging around 99,000 T cells per clinical donor. This table comes from immunoSEQ multiplex PCR, and its TCRdb copy is limited to in-frame clones, with some not included. The data show approximately 40,000 clones, approximately 95% seen once. The CDR3 loop spans 14 amino acids. Germline V gene sequence: CDR1 LNHDA, CDR2 SQIVND (reference sequence). The V end lost 4 bases, the J end lost 0 bases, and 7 bases lay between the germline ends. General observations from the study: Smaller distances to GMM-specific TCRs suggested their expansion in active tuberculosis. Samples were chosen by availability of cryopreserved specimens.

The V gene is TRBV19, the J gene TRBJ2-4; D is unclear. This material consisted of PBMCs, taken at tuberculosis diagnosis. The TCR originated in an adult with tuberculosis. For the CDR3, the DNA is TGTGCCAGTAGTAGCGTGCAAGCCAAAAACATTCAGTACTTC. It yields the protein CASSSVQAKNIQYF.